These T cell receptor beta chains were read from a single sample in a study of blood T cell repertoires in COVID-19. Sequencing used immunoSEQ multiplex PCR; TCRdb keeps in-frame clones, though not all of them. The sample consists of 120,000 to 150,000 clones, roughly 90% of them appearing once. Sample: peripheral blood. The receptors here all came from a man aged 50 to 59 with active or convalescent COVID-19. Each CDR3 is given without its conserved first and last residue.

v_call	j_call	cdr3_length	cdr3_aa
TRBV5-1	TRBJ2-1	14	ASSQIAGDSYNEQF
TRBV7-9	TRBJ1-2	12	ASSLEGGTYGYT
TRBV6-5	TRBJ2-1	11	ASTLGTSAEQF
TRBV7-6	TRBJ2-1	15	ASSLARRDRGRPEQF
TRBV7-2	TRBJ2-3	11	ASGRGATDTQY
TRBV21-1	TRBJ1-2	12	ASSLQGAYYGYT
TRBV18	TRBJ2-7	13	ASSPEAERAYEQY
TRBV7-3	TRBJ1-2	11	ASSQTGGSGYT
TRBV4-1	TRBJ1-4	16	ASSQGLYGTELREKLF
TRBV11-2	TRBJ1-2	14	ASSLDPQGRNYGYT
TRBV28	TRBJ2-2	14	ASCLWDREAAGELF
TRBV10-3	TRBJ2-7	12	AISESTPSDEQY
TRBV7-9	TRBJ2-7	13	ASSLVSGRVHEQY
TRBV9	TRBJ2-3	13	ASSVGQGGTDTQY
TRBV9	TRBJ1-5	11	ASSVNTNQPQH
TRBV28	TRBJ2-6	13	ATLPGSAGANVLT
TRBV27	TRBJ1-5	12	ASSKGVWDQPQH
TRBV2	TRBJ2-1	14	ASRSQALSSYNEQF
TRBV5-4	TRBJ2-1	14	ASSSRTSGIYNEQF
TRBV6-5	TRBJ2-7	14	ASSYSARGQGYEQY
TRBV28	TRBJ2-5	12	ASSLYGEGGTQY
TRBV6-5	TRBJ1-5	11	ASSYRPGEPQH
TRBV7-9	TRBJ1-1	12	ASSLAPAGSEAF
TRBV7-6	TRBJ2-5	15	ASSLSGLAGVKETQY
TRBV27	TRBJ2-1	14	ASSPSLAGGLNEQF
TRBV4-1	TRBJ2-7	13	ASSQDGGRPYEQY
TRBV19	TRBJ2-3	12	ASSIVTAWDTQY
TRBV24-1	TRBJ2-1	15	ATSDLAPGQGMGEQF
TRBV7-9	TRBJ1-4	13	ASSRQEVANEKLF
TRBV7-2	TRBJ2-1	13	ASSPRAGGHNEQF
TRBV28	TRBJ1-1	10	ASSSGTAEAF
TRBV7-2	TRBJ2-2	11	ASSSKNTGELF
TRBV4-1	TRBJ1-1	13	ASSQPGTVNTEAF
TRBV18	TRBJ2-2	15	ASSPTTPPAGTGELF
TRBV2	TRBJ2-7	14	ASSTHRLAGVTEQY
TRBV2	TRBJ1-3	13	ASSESAGRGNTIY
TRBV19	TRBJ2-3	12	ASSFRTGTDTQY
TRBV29-1	TRBJ1-5	11	SVTLRGNQPQH
TRBV7-2	TRBJ2-1	14	ASSLPGLAANNEQF
TRBV15	TRBJ2-1	11	ATSARGRLEQF
TRBV6-4	TRBJ1-5	11	ASSPGGGEPQH
TRBV19	TRBJ1-5	12	ASSIGGPVQPQH
TRBV30	TRBJ1-2	12	AWSTLQGAKGYT